This T cell receptor (beta chain) was captured by sequencing in a study of OX40 agonist ivuxolimab in advanced cancers. Study information: As their treatment, patients were administered ivuxolimab, an agonistic anti-OX40 (CD134) antibody. General study findings and limits: Relative to CD4+, CD8+ T cells held more expanded clones on average. Expansion of clones was among the lowest in partial responders at 0.1-3.0 mg/kg.

As regards this clone: The antigen is not known.

Sequencing was performed with immunoSEQ multiplex PCR; in TCRdb, only in-frame clones are kept and a portion is missing. The table lists tens of thousands of clones, about 88% of them singletons, with 10% to 15% in the top ten. This CDR3 comprises 15 residues. CDR1 and CDR2 (germline): MDHEN, SYDVKM. V lost 11 bases, J lost 0 bases, and 10 bases stayed unmatched. The chain couples TRBV28 to TRBJ1-5; TRBD1 matches 7 bases. Sequences were derived from CD4+ or CD8+ T cells sorted from blood, sampled in a trial of the OX40 agonist ivuxolimab. This clonotype was obtained from an adult with an advanced solid tumor such as melanoma, head and neck, liver or kidney cancer. The CDR3 DNA reads as TGTGCCGGTAACAGGGGCGATTATAGCAATCAGCCCCAGCATTTT. Amino acid sequence: CAGNRGDYSNQPQHF.